The present entry profiles one T cell receptor beta chain with its context. Its target is unknown. The data were obtained in a study of somatic mutations in cytotoxic T cells in rheumatoid arthritis. Method: immunoSEQ multiplex PCR; TCRdb's copy keeps in-frame clones and lacks some. This sample has some 38,000 clones, with more than 80% found just once. Purity of the CD4+ and CD8+ cells, isolated by positive magnetic bead selection, was checked by flow cytometry. The germline V gene has CDR1 GTSNPN and CDR2 SVGIG (reference sequence). This CDR3 has 18 residues. V gave up 3 bases and J gave up 3 bases; unmatched junction bases: 14. Study-wide results and limits: A largest CD8+ clone above 20% of CD8+ cells occurred in about an eighth of the 65 patients. Nothing was done to adjust for multiple comparisons when TRBV07 showed up slightly less in rheumatoid arthritis patients.

This TCR came from a middle-aged man in good health. The source material was CD8+ T cells sorted from blood. The V and J genes are TRBV30 and TRBJ2-1, with TRBD2 identical over 10 bases. This CDR3 is CAWSPSGSGRTSYNEQFF. In DNA, the CDR3 is TGTGCCTGGAGCCCATCCGGTAGCGGGAGGACGAGCTACAATGAGCAGTTCTTC.